This T cell receptor (beta chain) appears in the sequencing data of a study of blood T cell repertoires in COVID-19. The overall study: Sites in the United States, Italy and Spain provided acute and convalescent COVID-19 samples. In each case, the material was cDNA or gDNA derived from T cells, B-cell-depleted T cells, or PBMCs.

Everyone who took part was roughly 18 to 95 years old, and they came from about 25 US areas. Grouping used clinical history reported by participants in a survey and questionnaire. Only in-frame clones appear in the TCRdb table, and some are missing; sequencing was by immunoSEQ multiplex PCR. This sample has about 300,000 clones, with 70% to 90% found just once. The CDR3 contains 13 residues. V dropped 4 bases and J dropped 1 base, with 8 bases sitting between them. Germline V gives CDR1 SGHKS, CDR2 YYEKEE (reference sequence). Sequencing used PBMCs or T cells enriched from blood (not recorded which). The receptor was isolated from a woman aged 30 to 39 who had recovered from COVID-19. V is TRBV5-5 and J is TRBJ2-5; D remains unclear. CDR3 sequence (DNA): TGTGCCAGCAGCCCGGTAGTCCAAGAGACCCAGTACTTC. The encoded protein is CASSPVVQETQYF.